This note documents a single T cell receptor beta chain sequence. The time point is: neoterminal ileum biopsy at postoperative endoscopy, about 6 months after surgery. V gave up 6 bases and J gave up 4 bases; unmatched junction bases: 14. Germline loops: CDR1 SGHDT, CDR2 YYEEEE. The CDR3 is made up of 16 amino acids. Sequenced by immunoSEQ multiplex PCR; TCRdb stores in-frame clones only, minus some. The sample has 9,000 to 13,000 clones; approximately 80% are singletons. The data were taken from a study of T cell repertoires in ileal Crohn's disease. Study-wide background: All patients had surgery for stricturing (around 61%) or penetrating (39%) disease.

The sequence was obtained from an adult with Crohn's disease. This sequence joins TRBV5-6 and TRBJ2-7, with TRBD1 matching 9 bases. Sequenced material: ileal tissue. CDR3 DNA: TGTGCCAGCAAGCCCGCCTGGAGGGACAGGGAGTACGAGCAGTACTTC. Amino acid sequence: CASKPAWRDREYEQYF.